This record concerns one T cell receptor (beta chain) sequence. This clonotype turned up a few times. Its antigen remains unidentified. No base-level quality is on record; no much larger clone is a single base apart. The sample is drawn from a study of vaccination and CD4 T cells after COVID-19 (dated by TCRdb to between 2021 and 2024). Regarding the complete study: Six males and four females were included in the convalescent cohort, with two Hispanic individuals, seven Caucasians, two Asians and one multiracial person represented. Each participant got two doses of either the Pfizer-BioNTech BNT162b2 vaccine (n=8) or the Moderna mRNA-1273 vaccine (n=2). Post-COVID blood samples from convalescent patients were collected a median of roughly 100 days after diagnosis, with a range of roughly 35 to 170 days. Post-vaccine blood samples were obtained a median of around 74 days after the second vaccine dose, with a range of about 12 to 241 days. For stimulating the cultures, overlapping spike peptide pools were used, derived from SARS-CoV-2 as well as from the common cold coronaviruses HCoV-NL63, HCoV-OC43 and HCoV-229E. Control cultures used a CEFX viral epitope pool as positive control, an HIV-1 Nef peptide pool as negative control, or no peptide. The spike-specific CD4+ TCR repertoire was compared before and after mRNA vaccination in under 11 COVID-19 convalescent patients and a few infection-naive healthy vaccine recipients.

The library was built by means of PCR. DNA from cultured CD4+ T cells underwent TCR sequencing with the Oncomine TCR Beta short-read assay at the Johns Hopkins FTIC core. The QIAamp micro DNA kit was used to extract genomic DNA from the cultured CD4+ T cells. Oncomine TCR Beta libraries from cultured CD4+ T cells were pooled with unique dual indexes and sequenced on an Illumina iSeq 100. From the authors' description of their analysis: Non-productive sequences were filtered out, and CDR3s that did not start with C, did not end with F or W, or were shorter than 7 amino acids were discarded. Antigen-specific clonotypes were identified with the MANAFEST web application by comparing peptide-stimulated wells with reference and other culture wells. Positive clones required FDR below 0.05, an odds ratio above 5, and productive frequency above 0.1% in at least two of three replicate wells. A clonotype counted as cross-reactive if it showed significant expansion both in the SARS-CoV-2 spike wells and in at least one common cold coronavirus spike condition. CDR3 homology was assessed with Levenshtein distances (stringdist) and unrooted phylogenetic trees (ape) in R version 3.6.1. TCRdb reran the public reads through fastp at Q25 and MiXCR, keeping productive beta chains. Rows are combined by CDR3 protein, so each entry shows the most common genes and DNA. The V and J calls were determined by TCRdb, not by the authors. The sample table shows around 26,000 distinct CDR3 sequences, and approximately 50% are seen once. The top ten clones comprise approximately 28% of the sample.

The CDR1 and CDR2 encoded by the germline V gene (reference sequence) are DFQATT and SNEGSKA. The CDR3 sequence holds 15 residues, the cysteine and phenylalanine included. Just CDR3 DNA is preserved here, 45 bases in frame from base 1. Relative to germline, V is 0 bases shorter and J is 0 bases shorter, with 9 bases between their ends. Points the paper makes about the study in general: Of the vaccine-specific clones found in convalescent patients, nearly all (304 of 307) were mono-reactive for SARS-CoV-2 spike instead of being cross-reactive with common cold coronaviruses. Among the post-vaccine SARS-CoV-2-reactive clones in convalescent patients, a median approximately 86% showed up only after vaccination, which suggests vaccine-specific priming. An increase in the median number of SARS-CoV-2-reactive clonotypes from 20 to 25 after infection to some 40 after vaccination was observed, but the change was not found to be significant. The number of convalescent patients in the study was relatively small, and the study did not examine early timepoints following natural infection.

In the paper's terms, the treatment or condition label means: roughly nine-day PBMC culture with coronavirus spike peptide pools or control peptides (ViraFEST assay). The ViraFEST assay, used in the study, expanded antigen-specific T cells with peptide pools and then identified the expanded clonotypes through TCR sequencing. Negative nucleocapsid antibody tests before and after vaccination confirmed that the healthy vaccine recipients had no prior SARS-CoV-2 infection. PBMCs were cultured at two million per well in IMDM supplemented with roughly 5% human AB serum and about 9.5 IU/ml IL-2, with approximately 10 ug/ml peptide pools added. Half of the culture medium was replaced with fresh IL-2-containing medium on days 3 and 7. CD4+ T cells were isolated after approximately ten days of culture through negative selection using the EasySep CD4+ T cell isolation kit. Ficoll-Paque Plus gradient centrifugation was used to isolate PBMCs from whole blood, and the isolated PBMCs were then either used fresh or cryopreserved at -140C. Triplicate wells were generally used for each culture condition.

This chain is built from TRBV20-1 and TRBJ1-3, with no reliable assignment of the D segment. The sample consisted of CD4+ T cells from blood, cultured in vitro, taken before SARS-CoV-2 vaccination. The sequence was collected from a human donor who received a COVID-19 vaccine. In nucleotide form, the sequence is TGCAGTGCTAGAGATCTGTCCGGCTCTGGAAACACCATATATTTT. This gives the protein CSARDLSGSGNTIYF.